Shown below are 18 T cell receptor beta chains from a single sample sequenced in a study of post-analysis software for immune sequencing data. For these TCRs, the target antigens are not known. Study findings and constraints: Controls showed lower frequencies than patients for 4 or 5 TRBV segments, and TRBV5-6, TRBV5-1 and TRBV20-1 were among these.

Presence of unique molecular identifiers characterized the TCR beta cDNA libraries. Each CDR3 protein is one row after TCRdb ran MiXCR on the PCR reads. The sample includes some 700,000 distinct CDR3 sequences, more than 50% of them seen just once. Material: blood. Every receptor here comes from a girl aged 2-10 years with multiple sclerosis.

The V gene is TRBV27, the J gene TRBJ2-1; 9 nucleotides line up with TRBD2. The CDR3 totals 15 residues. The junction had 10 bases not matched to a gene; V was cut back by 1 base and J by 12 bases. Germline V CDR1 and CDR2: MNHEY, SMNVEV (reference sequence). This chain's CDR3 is CASSLLPSGISWQFF. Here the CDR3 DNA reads TGTGCCAGCAGTTTATTGCCTAGCGGGATCAGTTGGCAGTTCTTC.

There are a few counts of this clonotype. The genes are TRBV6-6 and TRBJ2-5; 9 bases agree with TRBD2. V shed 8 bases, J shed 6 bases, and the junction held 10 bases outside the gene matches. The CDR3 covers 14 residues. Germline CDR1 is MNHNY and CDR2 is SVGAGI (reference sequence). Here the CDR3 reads CASALTAGGKTQYF. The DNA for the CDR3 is TGTGCCAGCGCACTTACGGCGGGAGGGAAGACCCAGTACTTC.

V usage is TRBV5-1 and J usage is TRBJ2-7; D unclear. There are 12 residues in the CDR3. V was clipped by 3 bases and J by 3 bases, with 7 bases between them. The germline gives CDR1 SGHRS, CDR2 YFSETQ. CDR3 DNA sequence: TGCGCCAGCAGCTCGACCCGCTACGAGCAGTACTTC. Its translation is CASSSTRYEQYF. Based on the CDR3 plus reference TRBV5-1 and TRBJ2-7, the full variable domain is KAGVTQTPRYLIKTRGQQVTLSCSPISGHRSVSWYQQTPGQGLQFLFEYFSETQRNKGNFPGRFSGRQFSNSRSEMNVSTLELGDSALYLCASSSTRYEQYFGPGTRLTVT.

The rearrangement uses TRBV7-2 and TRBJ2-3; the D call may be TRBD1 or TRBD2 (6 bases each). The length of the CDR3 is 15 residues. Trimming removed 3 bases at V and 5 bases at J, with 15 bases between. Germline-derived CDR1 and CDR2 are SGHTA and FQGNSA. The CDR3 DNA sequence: TGTGCCAGCAGCTTGGGGGGCATCGGGGGAGATACGCAGTATTTT. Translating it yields CASSLGGIGGDTQYF.

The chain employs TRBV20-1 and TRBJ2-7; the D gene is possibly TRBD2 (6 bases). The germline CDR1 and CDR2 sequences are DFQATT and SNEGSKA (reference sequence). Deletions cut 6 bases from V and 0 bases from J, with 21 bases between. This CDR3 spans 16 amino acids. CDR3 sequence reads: CSAREVGTANSYEQYF. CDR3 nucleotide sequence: TGCAGTGCCAGGGAAGTAGGGACTGCTAACTCCTACGAGCAGTACTTC.

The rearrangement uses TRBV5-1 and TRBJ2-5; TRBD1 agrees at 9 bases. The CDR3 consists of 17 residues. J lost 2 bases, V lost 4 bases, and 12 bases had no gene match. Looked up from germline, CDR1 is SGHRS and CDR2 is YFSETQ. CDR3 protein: CASSTHPGTGSQETQYF. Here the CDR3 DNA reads TGCGCCAGCAGCACCCATCCCGGGACAGGGTCACAAGAGACCCAGTACTTC.

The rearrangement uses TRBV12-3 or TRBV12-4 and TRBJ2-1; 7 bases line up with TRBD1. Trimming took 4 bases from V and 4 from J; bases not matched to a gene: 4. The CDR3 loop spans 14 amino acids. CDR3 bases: TGTGCCAGCAGTTGCTACAGGGGATACAATGAGCAGTTCTTC. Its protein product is CASSCYRGYNEQFF.

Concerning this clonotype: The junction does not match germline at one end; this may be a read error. As DNA, the CDR3 is TGTGCCAGCAACTTAGTTCCCGGACAGAACTATGGCTACACCTTC. The encoded protein is CASNLVPGQNYGYTF. This rearrangement joins TRBV7-2 to TRBJ1-2, with D maybe TRBD1 (6 bases). The germline CDR1 and CDR2 sequences are SGHTA and FQGNSA. The CDR3 is 15 residues long.

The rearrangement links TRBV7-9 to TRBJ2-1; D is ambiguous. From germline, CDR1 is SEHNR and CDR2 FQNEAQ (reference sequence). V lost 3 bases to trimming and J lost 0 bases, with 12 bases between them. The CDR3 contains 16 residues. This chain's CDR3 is CASSFLVLGSYNEQFF. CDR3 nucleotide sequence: TGTGCCAGCAGCTTTCTCGTTTTGGGCTCCTACAATGAGCAGTTCTTC.

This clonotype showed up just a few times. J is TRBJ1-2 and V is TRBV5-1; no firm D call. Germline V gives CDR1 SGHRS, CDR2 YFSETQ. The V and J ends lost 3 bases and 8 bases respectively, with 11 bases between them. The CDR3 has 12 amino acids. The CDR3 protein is CASSSLATGYTF. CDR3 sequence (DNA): TGCGCCAGCAGCTCGTTAGCGACGGGCTACACCTTC.

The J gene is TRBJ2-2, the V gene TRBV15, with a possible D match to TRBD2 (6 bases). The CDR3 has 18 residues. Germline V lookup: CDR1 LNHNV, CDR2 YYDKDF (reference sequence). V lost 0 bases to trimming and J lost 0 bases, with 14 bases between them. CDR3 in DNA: TGTGCCACCAGCAGAGATGCGGTGCTAGCGCCGAACACCGGGGAGCTGTTTTTT. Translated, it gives CATSRDAVLAPNTGELFF.

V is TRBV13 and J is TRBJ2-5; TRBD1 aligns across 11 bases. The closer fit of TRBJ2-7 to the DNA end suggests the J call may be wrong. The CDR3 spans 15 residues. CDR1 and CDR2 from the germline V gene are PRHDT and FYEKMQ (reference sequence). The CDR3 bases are TGTGCCAGCAGCGCAGCCGGGACAGGGGGGTTCGAGCAGTACTTC. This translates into CASSAAGTGGFEQYF.

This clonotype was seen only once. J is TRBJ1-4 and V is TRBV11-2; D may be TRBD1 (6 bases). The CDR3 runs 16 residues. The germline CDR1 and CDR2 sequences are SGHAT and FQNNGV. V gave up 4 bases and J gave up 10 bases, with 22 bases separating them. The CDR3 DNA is TGTGCCAGCAGCTCCGATTGGGACACCCCACGCGGAAAACTGTTTTTT. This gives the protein CASSSDWDTPRGKLFF.

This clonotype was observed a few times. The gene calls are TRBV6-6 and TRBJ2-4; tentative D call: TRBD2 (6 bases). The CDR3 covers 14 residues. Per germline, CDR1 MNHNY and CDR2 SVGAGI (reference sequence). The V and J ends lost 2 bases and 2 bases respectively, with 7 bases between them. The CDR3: CASSYGGTKNIQYF. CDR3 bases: TGTGCCAGCAGTTACGGGGGGACCAAAAACATTCAGTACTTC.

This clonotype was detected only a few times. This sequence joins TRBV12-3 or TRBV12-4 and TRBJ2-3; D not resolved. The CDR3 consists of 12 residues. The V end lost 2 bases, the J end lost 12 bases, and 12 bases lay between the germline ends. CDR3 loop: CASSLKFWKQYF. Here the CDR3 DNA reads TGTGCCAGCAGTTTAAAGTTTTGGAAACAGTATTTT.

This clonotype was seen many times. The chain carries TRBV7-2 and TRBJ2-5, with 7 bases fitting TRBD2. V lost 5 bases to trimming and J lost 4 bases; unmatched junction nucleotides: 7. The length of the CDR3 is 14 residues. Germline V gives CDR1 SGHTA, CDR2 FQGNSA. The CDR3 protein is CASSPTAGRETQYF. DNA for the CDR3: TGTGCCAGCAGCCCCACAGCGGGGAGAGAGACCCAGTACTTC. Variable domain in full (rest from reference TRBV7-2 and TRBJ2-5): GAGVSQSPSNKVTEKGKDVELRCDPISGHTALYWYRQSLGQGLEFLIYFQGNSAPDKSGLPSDRFSAERTGGSVSTLTIQRTQQEDSAVYLCASSPTAGRETQYFGPGTRLLVL.

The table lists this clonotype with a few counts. The chain's CDR3 is CASSSGGGAPAFF. CDR3 nucleotides: TGTGCCAGCAGTTCGGGGGGTGGGGCTCCGGCTTTCTTT. V usage is TRBV12-3 or TRBV12-4 and J usage is TRBJ1-1; the D gene is possibly TRBD1 (5 bases). The CDR3 totals 13 residues. Between the trimmed V and J ends, which lost 4 bases and 11 bases, there was a span of 17 bases.

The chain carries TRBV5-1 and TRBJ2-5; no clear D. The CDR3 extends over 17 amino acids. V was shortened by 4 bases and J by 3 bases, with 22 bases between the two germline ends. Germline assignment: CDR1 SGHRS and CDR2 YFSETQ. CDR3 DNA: TGCGCCAGCAGCCCGGGTCGAGTCTCACTTTCCGAAGAGACCCAGTACTTC. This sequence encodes CASSPGRVSLSEETQYF.